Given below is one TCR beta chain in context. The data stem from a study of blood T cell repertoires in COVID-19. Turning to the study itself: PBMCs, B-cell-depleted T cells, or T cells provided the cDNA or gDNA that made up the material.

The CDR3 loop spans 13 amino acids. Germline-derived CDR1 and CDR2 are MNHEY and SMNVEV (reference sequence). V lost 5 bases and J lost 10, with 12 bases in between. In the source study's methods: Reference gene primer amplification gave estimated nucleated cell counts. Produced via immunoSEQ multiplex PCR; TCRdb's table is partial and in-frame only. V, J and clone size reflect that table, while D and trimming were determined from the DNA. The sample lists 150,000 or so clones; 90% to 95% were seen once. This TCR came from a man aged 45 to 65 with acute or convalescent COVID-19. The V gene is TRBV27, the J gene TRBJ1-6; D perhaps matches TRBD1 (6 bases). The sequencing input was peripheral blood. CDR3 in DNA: TGTGCCAGCAGTGCGGACAGAGTCTCACCCCTCCACTTT. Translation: CASSADRVSPLHF.